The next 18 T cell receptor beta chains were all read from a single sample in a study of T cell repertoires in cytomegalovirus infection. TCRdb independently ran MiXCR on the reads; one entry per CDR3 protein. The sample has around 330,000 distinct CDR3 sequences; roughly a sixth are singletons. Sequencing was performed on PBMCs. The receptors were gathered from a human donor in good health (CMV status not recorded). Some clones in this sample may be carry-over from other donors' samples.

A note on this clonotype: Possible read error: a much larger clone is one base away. CDR3 protein: CASSYSYGQGVLYGQYF. CDR3 nucleotides: TGTGCCAGCAGTTACTCGTATGGCCAGGGGGTTTTGTACGGGCAGTACTTC. The chain joins TRBV6-6 to TRBJ2-7; 7 nucleotides align to TRBD1. Germline CDR1 is MNHNY and CDR2 is SVGAGI (reference sequence). The CDR3 runs 17 residues.

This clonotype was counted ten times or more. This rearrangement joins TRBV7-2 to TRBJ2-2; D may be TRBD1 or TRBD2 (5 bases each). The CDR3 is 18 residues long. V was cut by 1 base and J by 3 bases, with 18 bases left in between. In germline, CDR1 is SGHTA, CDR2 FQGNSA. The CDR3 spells CASSLGVGIRGDTGELFF. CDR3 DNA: TGTGCCAGCAGCTTAGGGGTTGGAATAAGGGGAGACACCGGGGAGCTGTTTTTT.

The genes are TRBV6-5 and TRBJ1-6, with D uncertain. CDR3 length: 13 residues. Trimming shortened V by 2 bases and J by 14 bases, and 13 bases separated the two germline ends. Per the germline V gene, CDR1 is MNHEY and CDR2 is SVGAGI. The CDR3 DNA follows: TGTGCCAGCAGTTACACCCTCGATCAAACCCTCCACTTT. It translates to CASSYTLDQTLHF.

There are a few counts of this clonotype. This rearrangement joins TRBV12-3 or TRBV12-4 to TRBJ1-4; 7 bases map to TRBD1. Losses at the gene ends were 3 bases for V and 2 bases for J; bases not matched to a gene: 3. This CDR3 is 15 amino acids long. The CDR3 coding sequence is TGTGCCAGCAGTTTGAGGGGGCGGACTAATGAAAAACTGTTTTTT. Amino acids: CASSLRGRTNEKLFF.

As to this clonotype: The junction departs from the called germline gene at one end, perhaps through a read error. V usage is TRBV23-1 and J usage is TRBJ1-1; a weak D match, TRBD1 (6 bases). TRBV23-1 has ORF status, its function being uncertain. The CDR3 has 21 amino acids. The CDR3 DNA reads TGCGCCAGCAGTCAAGAGTGTAAGGCACAGGGAGCGAAAATGATTTCGGCTGAGGCTTTCTTT. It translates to CASSQECKAQGAKMISAEAFF.

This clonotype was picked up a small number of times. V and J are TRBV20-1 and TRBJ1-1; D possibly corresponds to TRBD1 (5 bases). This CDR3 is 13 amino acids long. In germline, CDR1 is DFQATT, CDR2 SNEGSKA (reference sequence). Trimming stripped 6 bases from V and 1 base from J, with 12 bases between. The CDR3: CSAPAQGNTEAFF. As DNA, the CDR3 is TGCAGTGCCCCGGCGCAGGGGAACACTGAAGCTTTCTTT.

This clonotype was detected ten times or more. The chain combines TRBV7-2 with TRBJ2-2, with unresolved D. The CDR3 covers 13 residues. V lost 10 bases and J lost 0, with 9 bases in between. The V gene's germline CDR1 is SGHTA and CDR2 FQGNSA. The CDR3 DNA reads TGTGCCACCACTTCTCCGAACACCGGGGAGCTGTTTTTT. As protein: CATTSPNTGELFF.

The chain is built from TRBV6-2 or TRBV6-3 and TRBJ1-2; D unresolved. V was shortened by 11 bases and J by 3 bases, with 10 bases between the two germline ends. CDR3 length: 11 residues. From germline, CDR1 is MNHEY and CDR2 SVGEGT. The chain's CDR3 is CAVGSHYGYTF. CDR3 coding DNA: TGTGCCGTCGGATCTCACTATGGCTACACCTTC.

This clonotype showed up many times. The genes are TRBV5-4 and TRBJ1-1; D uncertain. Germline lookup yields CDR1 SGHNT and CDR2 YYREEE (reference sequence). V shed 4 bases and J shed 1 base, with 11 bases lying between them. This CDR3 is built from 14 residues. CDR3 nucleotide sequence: TGTGCCAGCAGCCCGACTTCGGGGAACACTGAAGCTTTCTTT. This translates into CASSPTSGNTEAFF.

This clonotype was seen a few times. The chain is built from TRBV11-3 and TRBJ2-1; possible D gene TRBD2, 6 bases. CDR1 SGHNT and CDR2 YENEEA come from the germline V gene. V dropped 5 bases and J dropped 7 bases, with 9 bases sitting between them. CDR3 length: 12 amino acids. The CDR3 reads CASSRRGNEQFF. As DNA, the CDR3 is TGTGCCAGCAGCCGACGGGGGAATGAGCAGTTCTTC.

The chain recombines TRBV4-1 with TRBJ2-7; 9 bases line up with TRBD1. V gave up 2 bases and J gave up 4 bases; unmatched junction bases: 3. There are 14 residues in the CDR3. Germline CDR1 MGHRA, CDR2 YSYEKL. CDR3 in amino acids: CASSQTGGAYEQYF. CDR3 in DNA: TGCGCCAGCAGCCAAACAGGGGGCGCGTACGAGCAGTACTTC.

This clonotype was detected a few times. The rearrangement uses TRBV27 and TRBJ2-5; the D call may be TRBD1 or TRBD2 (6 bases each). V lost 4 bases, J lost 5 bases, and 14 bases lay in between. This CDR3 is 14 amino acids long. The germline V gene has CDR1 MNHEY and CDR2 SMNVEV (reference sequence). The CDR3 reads CASSWGAGAETQYF. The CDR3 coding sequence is TGTGCCAGCAGTTGGGGGGCTGGTGCGGAGACCCAGTACTTC.

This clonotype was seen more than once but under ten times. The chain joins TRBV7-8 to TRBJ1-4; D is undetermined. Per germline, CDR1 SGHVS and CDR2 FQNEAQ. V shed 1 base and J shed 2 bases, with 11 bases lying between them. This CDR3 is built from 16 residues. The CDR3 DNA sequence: TGTGCCAGCAGCTTAGAGTGGAGGAGTACTAATGAAAAACTGTTTTTT. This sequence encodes CASSLEWRSTNEKLFF.

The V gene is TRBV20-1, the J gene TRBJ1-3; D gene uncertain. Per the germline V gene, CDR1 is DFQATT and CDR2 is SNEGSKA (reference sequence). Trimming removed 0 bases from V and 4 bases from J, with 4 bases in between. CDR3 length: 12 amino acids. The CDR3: CSARDYGNTIYF. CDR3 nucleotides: TGCAGTGCTAGAGATTACGGAAACACCATATATTTT.

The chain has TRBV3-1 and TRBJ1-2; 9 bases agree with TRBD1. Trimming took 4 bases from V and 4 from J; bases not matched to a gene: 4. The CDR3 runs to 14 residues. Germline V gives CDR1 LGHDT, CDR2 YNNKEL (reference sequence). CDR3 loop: CASSLLTGGYGYTF. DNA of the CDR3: TGTGCCAGCAGCCTCCTGACAGGGGGCTATGGCTACACCTTC.

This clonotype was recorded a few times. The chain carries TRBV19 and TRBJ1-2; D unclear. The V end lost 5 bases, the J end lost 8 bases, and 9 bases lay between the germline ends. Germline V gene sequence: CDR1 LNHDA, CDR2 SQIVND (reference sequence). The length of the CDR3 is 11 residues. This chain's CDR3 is CASSAAGGYTF. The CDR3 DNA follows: TGTGCCAGTAGTGCGGCGGGGGGCTACACCTTC.

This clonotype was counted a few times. In DNA form, the CDR3 reads TGTGCCAGCAGCAGGGGGGTGGACACTGAAGCTTTCTTT. Its protein is CASSRGVDTEAFF. The chain links TRBV7-6 to TRBJ1-1, with D perhaps matching TRBD1 (6 bases). V shed 5 bases and J shed 3 bases, with 10 bases lying between them. The CDR3 contains 13 residues. Germline lookup yields CDR1 SGHVS and CDR2 FNYEAQ.

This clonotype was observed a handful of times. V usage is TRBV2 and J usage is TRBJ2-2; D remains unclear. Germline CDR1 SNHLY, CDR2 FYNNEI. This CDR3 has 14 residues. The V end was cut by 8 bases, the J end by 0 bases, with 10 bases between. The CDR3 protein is CASLLLSNTGELFF. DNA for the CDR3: TGTGCCAGCCTTCTTCTTTCGAACACCGGGGAGCTGTTTTTT.